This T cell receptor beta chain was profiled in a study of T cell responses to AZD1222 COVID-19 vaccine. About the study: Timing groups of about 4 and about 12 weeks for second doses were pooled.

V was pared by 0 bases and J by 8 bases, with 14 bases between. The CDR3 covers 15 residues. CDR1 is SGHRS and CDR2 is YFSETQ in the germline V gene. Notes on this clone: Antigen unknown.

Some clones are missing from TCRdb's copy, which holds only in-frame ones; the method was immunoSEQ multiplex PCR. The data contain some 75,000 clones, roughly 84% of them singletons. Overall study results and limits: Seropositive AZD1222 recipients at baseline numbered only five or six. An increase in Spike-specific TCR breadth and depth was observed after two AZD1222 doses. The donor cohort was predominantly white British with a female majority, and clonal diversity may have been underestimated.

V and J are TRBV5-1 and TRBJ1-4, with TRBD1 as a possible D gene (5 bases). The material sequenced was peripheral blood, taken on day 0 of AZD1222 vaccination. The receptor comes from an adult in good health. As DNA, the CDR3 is TGCGCCAGCAGCTTGGATGTGGGGGGGAACGAAAAACTGTTTTTT. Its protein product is CASSLDVGGNEKLFF. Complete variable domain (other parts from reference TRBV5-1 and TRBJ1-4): KAGVTQTPRYLIKTRGQQVTLSCSPISGHRSVSWYQQTPGQGLQFLFEYFSETQRNKGNFPGRFSGRQFSNSRSEMNVSTLELGDSALYLCASSLDVGGNEKLFFGSGTQLSVL.